The 12 T cell receptor beta chains in this list originate from one sample, sequenced in a study of PD-1 blockade in mismatch repair-deficient tumors. Some clones are missing from TCRdb's copy, which holds only in-frame ones; the method was immunoSEQ multiplex PCR. The repertoire holds 130,000 or so clones, with about 88% as singletons. The material sequenced was peripheral blood, taken 44 weeks after starting pembrolizumab. Receptors were obtained from an adult with mismatch repair-deficient cancer.

V is TRBV27 and J is TRBJ2-3; TRBD2 is a possible D gene (5 bases). The CDR3 sequence is 13 residues long. Looked up from germline, CDR1 is MNHEY and CDR2 is SMNVEV (reference sequence). V shed 3 bases and J shed 9 bases, with 13 bases lying between them. The CDR3 DNA reads TGTGCCAGCAGTTTGGGCACCGGGGAGACGCAGTATTTT. Translation: CASSLGTGETQYF.

This clone was seen a few times. The V and J genes are TRBV19 and TRBJ1-5; D ambiguous. The germline V gene has CDR1 LNHDA and CDR2 SQIVND (reference sequence). This CDR3 is 13 amino acids long. With 4 bases removed from V and 9 bases from J, the gap between germline ends came to 13 bases. CDR3 DNA sequence: TGTGCCAGTAGTACTAGGACCGAGTGGCCCCAGCATTTT. Its translation: CASSTRTEWPQHF.

The V and J genes are TRBV30 and TRBJ2-5; 8 bases fit TRBD2. The V gene's germline CDR1 is GTSNPN and CDR2 SVGIG (reference sequence). V was clipped by 5 bases and J by 2 bases; unmatched bases: 7. The CDR3 runs 14 residues. The CDR3 here is CAWEATSGQETQYF. CDR3 nucleotides: TGTGCCTGGGAGGCAACTAGCGGTCAAGAGACCCAGTACTTC.

The chain combines TRBV27 with TRBJ1-1, with a possible D match to TRBD1 (5 bases). Germline CDR1 is MNHEY and CDR2 is SMNVEV (reference sequence). The length of the CDR3 is 14 residues. Trimming removed 5 bases at V and 3 bases at J, with 13 bases between. CDR3 in DNA: TGTGCCAGCAGTACGACCGACAGACACACTGAAGCTTTCTTT. This encodes CASSTTDRHTEAFF.

The chain combines TRBV4-3 with TRBJ2-7; 7 bases map to TRBD2. Germline CDR1 reads LGHNA; CDR2 reads YSLEER. The CDR3 is made up of 17 amino acids. With 0 bases clipped from V and 4 bases from J, the junction kept 12 bases outside the gene matches. In DNA, the CDR3 is TGCGCCAGCAGCCAAGATAGGGTGGGAGGGCCCGCATACGAGCAGTACTTC. Its translation is CASSQDRVGGPAYEQYF.

The chain uses TRBV4-1 and TRBJ1-3; D is possibly TRBD1 (6 bases). Trimming stripped 3 bases from V and 2 bases from J, with 17 bases between. The germline V gene encodes CDR1 MGHRA and CDR2 YSYEKL. The CDR3 has 17 residues. The CDR3 nucleotides read TGCGCCAGCAGCCATATTCTTACAGGGCCTACTGGAAACACCATATATTTT. It translates to CASSHILTGPTGNTIYF.

V usage is TRBV12-5 and J usage is TRBJ2-5; 15 bases are shared with TRBD2. Trimming at V came to 6 bases and at J to 2 bases, leaving 16 bases not matched to a gene. This CDR3 has 20 amino acids. Germline loops: CDR1 LGHNT, CDR2 FRNRAP. CDR3: CASGSRNRTSGRVLQETQYF. The DNA of the CDR3 is TGTGCTAGTGGATCCCGGAACCGGACTAGCGGGAGGGTCCTTCAAGAGACCCAGTACTTC. Filled out from reference TRBV12-5 and TRBJ2-5, the complete variable domain reads DARVTQTPRHKVTEMGQEVTMRCQPILGHNTVFWYRQTMMQGLELLAYFRNRAPLDDSGMPKDRFSAEMPDATLATLKIQPSEPRDSAVYFCASGSRNRTSGRVLQETQYFGPGTRLLVL.

CDR3 residues: CASSLGRGTRETQYF. CDR3 sequence (DNA): TGTGCCAGCAGCTTAGGCAGGGGGACCCGGGAGACCCAGTACTTC. J is TRBJ2-5 and V is TRBV11-2, with TRBD1 matching 7 bases. Germline loops: CDR1 SGHAT, CDR2 FQNNGV. V trimming: 1 base; J trimming: 5 bases; junction bases outside the gene matches: 7. The CDR3 extends over 15 amino acids. Looking up the rest from reference TRBV11-2 and TRBJ2-5 gives the full variable domain: EAGVAQSPRYKIIEKRQSVAFWCNPISGHATLYWYQQILGQGPKLLIQFQNNGVVDDSQLPKDRFSAERLKGVDSTLKIQPAKLEDSAVYLCASSLGRGTRETQYFGPGTRLLVL.

This chain uses TRBV6-1 with TRBJ1-1, with TRBD1 identical over 9 bases. Germline-derived CDR1 and CDR2 are MNHNS and SASEGT. Unmatched junction bases numbered 6, after V lost 2 bases and J lost 11 bases. The CDR3 length is 13 residues. CDR3 sequence (DNA): TGTGCCAGCAGTGAAAGGGACAGGGTGATGGCTTTCTTT. Translated: CASSERDRVMAFF.

This chain joins TRBV30 and TRBJ1-2, with unresolved D. Germline assignment: CDR1 GTSNPN and CDR2 SVGIG (reference sequence). This CDR3 is 11 amino acids long. V was cut by 0 bases and J by 9 bases, with 8 bases left in between. The CDR3 loop reads CAWSVGSRYTF. The CDR3 bases are TGTGCCTGGAGTGTAGGCAGCCGCTACACCTTC.

This chain joins TRBV10-2 and TRBJ2-7, with D hard to call. Per the germline V gene, CDR1 is WSHSY and CDR2 is SAAADI. Trimming pared 8 bases from V and 3 bases from J, leaving 5 bases between. The CDR3 loop spans 10 amino acids. This chain's CDR3 is CASGDYEQYF. The CDR3, as DNA: TGCGCCAGCGGGGACTACGAGCAGTACTTC.

In its sample, this clone was seen a few times. The V gene is TRBV9, the J gene TRBJ2-7; D is unresolved. V dropped 2 bases and J dropped 0 bases, with 6 bases sitting between them. The CDR3 extends over 13 amino acids. Germline V gene data show CDR1 as SGDLS and CDR2 as YYNGEE. CDR3 region: CASSVGPSYEQYF. The CDR3 coding sequence is TGTGCCAGCAGCGTGGGTCCCTCCTACGAGCAGTACTTC.